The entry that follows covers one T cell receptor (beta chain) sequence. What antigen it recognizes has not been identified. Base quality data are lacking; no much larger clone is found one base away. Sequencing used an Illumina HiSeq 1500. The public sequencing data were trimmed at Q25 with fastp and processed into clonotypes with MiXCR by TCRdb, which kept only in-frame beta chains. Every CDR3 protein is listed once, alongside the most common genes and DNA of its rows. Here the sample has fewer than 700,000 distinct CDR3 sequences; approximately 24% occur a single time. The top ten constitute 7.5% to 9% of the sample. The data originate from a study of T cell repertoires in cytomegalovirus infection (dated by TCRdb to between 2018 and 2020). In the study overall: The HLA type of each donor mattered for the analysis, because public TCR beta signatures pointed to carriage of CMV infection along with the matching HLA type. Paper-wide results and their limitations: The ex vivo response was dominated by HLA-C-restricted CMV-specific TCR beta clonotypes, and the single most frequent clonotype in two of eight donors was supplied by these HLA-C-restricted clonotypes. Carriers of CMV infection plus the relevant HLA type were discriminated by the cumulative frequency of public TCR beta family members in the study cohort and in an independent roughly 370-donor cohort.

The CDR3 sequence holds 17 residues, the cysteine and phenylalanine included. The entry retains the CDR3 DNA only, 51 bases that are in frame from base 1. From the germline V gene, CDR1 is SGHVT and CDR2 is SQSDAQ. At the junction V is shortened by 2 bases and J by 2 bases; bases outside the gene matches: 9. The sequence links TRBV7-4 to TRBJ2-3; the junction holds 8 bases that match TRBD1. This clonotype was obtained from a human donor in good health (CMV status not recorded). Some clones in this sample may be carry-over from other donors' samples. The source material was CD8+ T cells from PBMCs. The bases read TGTGCCAGCAGCTTACCGCGACAGGGGATTAACACAGATACGCAGTATTTT. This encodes CASSLPRQGINTDTQYF. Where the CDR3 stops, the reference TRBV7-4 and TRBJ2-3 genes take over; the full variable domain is GAGVSQSPRYKVAKRGRDVALRCDSISGHVTLYWYRQTLGQGSEVLTYSQSDAQRDKSGRPSGRFSAERPERSVSTLKIQRTEQGDSAVYLCASSLPRQGINTDTQYFGPGTRLTVL.